This TCR beta chain appears in the sequencing data of a study of T-cell memory formation after mild COVID-19. Study information: The TCR clusters were mostly specific to one donor. Study-wide findings and caveats: CD4+ contracting clones were found mainly in CM and EM, and CD8+ ones in EMRA. There was a balanced CD4/CD8 profile in clones contracting day 15 to 85, and later expanders leaned CD4+.

Germline assignment: CDR1 DFQATT and CDR2 SNEGSKA (reference sequence). The CDR3 contains 11 residues. At least ten counts were recorded for this clonotype. Its antigen remains unknown. Amplification by 5'RACE using constant-segment primers produced TCR alpha and TCR beta cDNA libraries that carried sample barcodes and UMIs. One entry per CDR3 protein, called by TCRdb with MiXCR from the 5' RACE reads. This table holds 300,000 to 350,000 distinct CDR3 sequences, about 13% found once. The specimen sequenced was PBMCs or a T cell subset sorted from them (not recorded which). The TCR was taken from a man aged 18 to 30 who had mild COVID-19 (a few samples of this study predate the infection). Cell type and time point are not known. V usage is TRBV20-1 and J usage is TRBJ1-2; D gene unclear. The CDR3 DNA follows: TGCGGATACAGTTCTAACTATGGCTACACCTTC. Residues: CGYSSNYGYTF.